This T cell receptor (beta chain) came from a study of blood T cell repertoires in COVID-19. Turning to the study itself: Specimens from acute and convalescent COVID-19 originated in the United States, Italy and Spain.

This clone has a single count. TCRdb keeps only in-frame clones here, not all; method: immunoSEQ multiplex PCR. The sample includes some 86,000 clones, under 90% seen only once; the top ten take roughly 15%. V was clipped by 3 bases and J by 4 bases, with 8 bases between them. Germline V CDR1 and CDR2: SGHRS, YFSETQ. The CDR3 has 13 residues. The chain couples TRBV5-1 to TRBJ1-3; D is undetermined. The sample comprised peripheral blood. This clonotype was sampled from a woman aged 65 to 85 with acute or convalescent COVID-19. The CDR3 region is CASSSAVGNTIYF. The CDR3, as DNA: TGCGCCAGCAGCTCAGCGGTCGGAAACACCATATATTTT.